This T cell receptor (beta chain) stems from a study of T cell responses to AZD1222 COVID-19 vaccine. Points from the study as a whole: Donors were largely white British and mainly female; clonal diversity was possibly underestimated. Spike-specific TCR repertoires showed rising breadth and depth after two AZD1222 doses.

To note about this clone: The antigen remains undetermined.

Deletions cut 4 bases from V and 4 bases from J, with 24 bases between. The CDR3 extends over 18 amino acids. The germline gives CDR1 SGHTA, CDR2 FQGNSA. Sequenced by immunoSEQ multiplex PCR; TCRdb stores in-frame clones only, minus some. This sample has over 110,000 clones, with roughly 90% found just once. V and J are TRBV7-2 and TRBJ2-3; D possibly uses TRBD1 or TRBD2 (8 bases each). Sample: peripheral blood, taken 28 days after the second AZD1222 dose. This TCR was sampled from an adult who received the AZD1222 COVID-19 vaccine. The CDR3 coding sequence is TGTGCCAGCAGCTCGACAGGGGCAAGGGCGGGAGGCGCAGATACGCAGTATTTT. Residues: CASSSTGARAGGADTQYF.